The sequence of this T cell receptor (beta chain) was determined in a study of T cell responses to AZD1222 COVID-19 vaccine. V lost 6 bases and J lost 7, with 13 bases in between. Germline CDR1 reads SGHTA; CDR2 reads FQGNSA. The CDR3 runs 13 residues. Clones were read by immunoSEQ multiplex PCR, and TCRdb kept only the in-frame ones, dropping some. The data show approximately 100,000 clones, about 90% seen once. This chain links TRBV7-2 with TRBJ2-1, with a weak D call TRBD2 (5 bases). The TCR was taken from an adult who received the AZD1222 COVID-19 vaccine. The sample here was peripheral blood, taken 28 days after the second AZD1222 dose. CDR3 in amino acids: CASRRPPGNEQFF. The CDR3 DNA reads as TGTGCCAGCAGGAGGCCTCCGGGGAATGAGCAGTTCTTC. The complete variable domain, with remaining parts taken from reference TRBV7-2 and TRBJ2-1, reads GAGVSQSPSNKVTEKGKDVELRCDPISGHTALYWYRQSLGQGLEFLIYFQGNSAPDKSGLPSDRFSAERTGGSVSTLTIQRTQQEDSAVYLCASRRPPGNEQFFGPGTRLTVL.